This T cell receptor beta chain emerged from a study of breast tumors, draining lymph nodes, adjacent tissues. Notes on the study in general: That most tumor T cells come from lymph nodes remained unproven.

Trimming took 9 bases from V and 5 from J; bases not matched to a gene: 8. Germline V gene data show CDR1 as SNHLY and CDR2 as FYNNEI. CDR3 length: 13 residues. Comments on this clonotype: What it recognizes is unknown.

Breast cancer patients provided tissue from their axillary draining lymph nodes. TCRdb re-called the multiplex PCR reads through MiXCR, storing one row per CDR3 protein. The sample has around 190,000 distinct CDR3 sequences, 30% to 35% seen once. The rearrangement joins TRBV2 to TRBJ2-5, with 8 bases identical to TRBD2. The origin of this receptor is a female donor with breast cancer. Some clones in this sample may be carry-over from other donors' samples. The sample comprised axillary lymph node tissue. For the CDR3, the DNA is TGTGCCAGGAGCGGGGGATGGGCTGAGACCCAGTACTTC. It specifies CARSGGWAETQYF.